A selection of T cell receptor beta chains follows, all from one sample in a study of T cell responses to AZD1222 COVID-19 vaccine. The table came from immunoSEQ multiplex PCR; TCRdb's copy has only in-frame clones and leaves some out. The repertoire holds over 100,000 clones, about 90% seen once, with around 8% in the top ten. The source material was peripheral blood, sampled on day 0 of AZD1222 vaccination. These receptors were collected from an adult in good health. Both conserved end residues are part of each CDR3. Each record gives: clone size, J gene, V gene, CDR3 protein. Clone size is shown for a subset of rows, as once, few, many or a class of expanded clone.

clone size: -
J gene: TRBJ1-3
V gene: TRBV27
CDR3 protein: CASKPDRWGNTIYF

clone size: -
J gene: TRBJ2-1
V gene: TRBV30
CDR3 protein: CAWRELNEQFF

clone size: -
J gene: TRBJ2-7
V gene: TRBV5-4
CDR3 protein: CASSSLAGASYEQYF

clone size: -
J gene: TRBJ2-7
V gene: TRBV5-1
CDR3 protein: CASSAQGLAGSYEQYF

clone size: -
J gene: TRBJ2-7
V gene: TRBV5-1
CDR3 protein: CASSYRQDF

clone size: once
J gene: TRBJ2-5
V gene: TRBV29-1
CDR3 protein: CSVVGQAGTETQYF

clone size: -
J gene: TRBJ1-6
V gene: TRBV10-3
CDR3 protein: CAISEDSLGGSPLHF

clone size: -
J gene: TRBJ1-1
V gene: TRBV30
CDR3 protein: CAWRVSQNTEAFF

clone size: -
J gene: TRBJ2-3
V gene: TRBV5-1
CDR3 protein: CATKWGTGTDTQYF

clone size: -
J gene: TRBJ2-1
V gene: TRBV28
CDR3 protein: CASRSKRETSYNEQFF

clone size: once
J gene: TRBJ2-1
V gene: TRBV24-1
CDR3 protein: CATSDLKGQGTYNEQFF

clone size: -
J gene: TRBJ1-2
V gene: TRBV18
CDR3 protein: CASSPQGPSYGYTF

clone size: -
J gene: TRBJ1-5
V gene: TRBV25-1
CDR3 protein: CASSALGGNQPQHF

clone size: -
J gene: TRBJ2-3
V gene: TRBV9
CDR3 protein: CASSVGRDTDTQYF

clone size: -
J gene: TRBJ1-1
V gene: TRBV6-4
CDR3 protein: CASKLGRDSLNTEAFF

clone size: -
J gene: TRBJ2-2
V gene: TRBV27
CDR3 protein: CASSPRLAGGELFF

clone size: -
J gene: TRBJ1-6
V gene: TRBV12-5
CDR3 protein: CASGPRGGSYNSPLHF

clone size: once
J gene: TRBJ2-7
V gene: TRBV9
CDR3 protein: CASSPEGTSGPYEQYF

clone size: -
J gene: TRBJ1-4
V gene: TRBV29-1
CDR3 protein: CSVEGNGNEKLFF

clone size: -
J gene: TRBJ1-3
V gene: TRBV27
CDR3 protein: CASSLASPGDSSGNTIYF

clone size: -
J gene: TRBJ2-2
V gene: TRBV27
CDR3 protein: CASSLIMGRGKYTGELFF

clone size: -
J gene: TRBJ1-1
V gene: TRBV6-5
CDR3 protein: CASSYSRTALATEAFF

clone size: -
J gene: TRBJ2-5
V gene: TRBV11-2
CDR3 protein: CASSPSGLQETQYF

clone size: -
J gene: TRBJ2-5
V gene: TRBV6-1
CDR3 protein: CASSEDPGRETQYF

clone size: -
J gene: TRBJ1-2
V gene: TRBV2
CDR3 protein: CASTPTDNYGYTF

clone size: -
J gene: TRBJ2-7
V gene: TRBV11-2
CDR3 protein: CASSPWDTRSYEQYF

clone size: -
J gene: TRBJ2-1
V gene: TRBV11-3
CDR3 protein: CASSLGGAGGNEQFF

clone size: -
J gene: TRBJ1-2
V gene: TRBV5-4
CDR3 protein: CASSSWTGGYGYTF

clone size: -
J gene: TRBJ2-7
V gene: TRBV2
CDR3 protein: CASNVLAGVDEQYF

clone size: -
J gene: TRBJ1-1
V gene: TRBV18
CDR3 protein: CASSPLRGYSTEAFF

clone size: -
J gene: TRBJ1-5
V gene: TRBV28
CDR3 protein: CASSLPLGDNQPQHF

clone size: -
J gene: TRBJ1-2
V gene: TRBV29-1
CDR3 protein: CSVEGQTNYGYTF

clone size: -
J gene: TRBJ2-4
V gene: TRBV19
CDR3 protein: CASSTFQLAKNIQYF

clone size: once
J gene: TRBJ1-1
V gene: TRBV27
CDR3 protein: CASRRGHTNTEAFF

clone size: -
J gene: TRBJ1-1
V gene: TRBV7-9
CDR3 protein: CASSLKGSTEAFF

clone size: -
J gene: TRBJ1-3
V gene: TRBV21-1
CDR3 protein: CASSPPSRIIGNTIYF

clone size: -
J gene: TRBJ2-4
V gene: TRBV27
CDR3 protein: CASSLWGPHRGSSIAKNIQYF

clone size: -
J gene: TRBJ1-1
V gene: TRBV3-1/TRBV3-2
CDR3 protein: CASSPTLAPTGTTEAFF

clone size: -
J gene: TRBJ1-5
V gene: TRBV27
CDR3 protein: CASSQTGGRQPQHF

clone size: -
J gene: TRBJ1-5
V gene: TRBV11-2
CDR3 protein: CASSTGLSNQPQHF

clone size: -
J gene: TRBJ1-1
V gene: TRBV3-1/TRBV3-2
CDR3 protein: CASSQDQVGRAFF